This T cell receptor beta chain is from a study of regulatory T cells in long-lasting Graves disease. General study results and limits: The study found TRBV28, TRBJ1-2 and TRBJ2-5 favored in persistent disease. Exclusively peripheral blood, rather than thyroid tissue, was studied. Since the sample size was small, accuracy may have been reduced.

In germline, CDR1 is MNHEY, CDR2 SVGAGI. Losses at the gene ends were 3 bases for V and 5 bases for J; bases not matched to a gene: 9. The CDR3 covers 16 residues. This clonotype came up many times. Its target is unknown. Documented time point: persistent/refractory GD, antithyroid drugs over 5 years with positive TRAb. There was RNA extracted from PBMCs, and the TCR library was made from it. For TCR beta, libraries came from iRepertoire HTBI primers and Arm-PCR of CDR3 regions. TCRdb processed the multiplex PCR reads anew with MiXCR; each CDR3 protein has one entry. The sample yields fewer than 450,000 distinct CDR3 sequences, around a quarter seen once.

V usage is TRBV6-5 and J usage is TRBJ1-4; 7 bases agree with TRBD1. The clonotype was recovered from a female donor with Graves disease. The source was peripheral blood mononuclear cells (PBMCs), collected when the disease was refractory, from a patient treated with antithyroid drugs. CDR3 in amino acids: CASSYGTDLSNEKLFF. The CDR3 region has the DNA TGTGCCAGCAGTTATGGGACAGATCTCTCAAATGAAAAACTGTTTTTT.